These 25 T cell receptor beta chains share one sample of origin, sequenced in a study of cytomegalovirus exposure and HLA in healthy donors. This PCR relied on a set of 60 Vbeta primers and 13 Jbeta primers. Here immunoSEQ multiplex PCR was the method, and the copy in TCRdb shows in-frame clones only, minus some. Of approximately 53,000 clones in the sample, roughly 80% are singletons; the top ten hold more than 6.5%. Sample: PBMCs. The origin of the receptors is a man aged 25 to 45 in good health and CMV-seropositive.

In this sample, this clone is medium-sized. The chain links TRBV11-2 to TRBJ2-7, with 7 bases aligning to TRBD1. CDR3 length: 14 residues. The germline CDR1 and CDR2 sequences are SGHAT and FQNNGV. J lost 1 base, V lost 4 bases, and 4 bases had no gene match. CDR3 residues: CASSYHRGSYEQYF. The DNA of the CDR3 is TGTGCCAGCAGCTATCACAGGGGTTCCTACGAGCAGTACTTC.

The genes are TRBV5-1 and TRBJ2-1; 9 bases map to TRBD1. Germline trimming cut 5 bases from V and 8 bases from J; bases unmatched to any gene: 8. The CDR3 is 14 residues long. In germline, CDR1 is SGHRS, CDR2 YFSETQ. CDR3 region: CASRPGTGFDEQFF. Written as DNA, the CDR3 is TGCGCCAGCAGGCCCGGGACAGGGTTCGATGAGCAGTTCTTC.

This chain uses TRBV27 with TRBJ1-1; D gene unclear. V was clipped by 5 bases and J by 1 base, with 8 bases between them. The CDR3 runs to 13 residues. Germline CDR1 reads MNHEY; CDR2 reads SMNVEV (reference sequence). The CDR3 bases are TGTGCCAGCAGTCGTCTATCGAACACTGAAGCTTTCTTT. Its translation: CASSRLSNTEAFF.

This clone was detected a few times. The chain uses TRBV7-9 and TRBJ2-3, with 7 bases lining up with TRBD1. From germline, CDR1 is SEHNR and CDR2 FQNEAQ (reference sequence). The CDR3 covers 17 residues. J lost 1 base, V lost 5 bases, and 12 bases had no gene match. The CDR3 protein is CASSHAQTGLGTDTQYF. CDR3 nucleotide sequence: TGTGCCAGCAGCCACGCCCAGACAGGGTTGGGCACAGATACGCAGTATTTT.

The chain carries TRBV6-1 and TRBJ2-1, with TRBD1 matching over 11 bases. The CDR3 spans 15 residues. With V trimmed by 2 bases and J by 9 bases, 6 bases remained unmatched. Germline CDR1 reads MNHNS; CDR2 reads SASEGT. The CDR3 loop is CASSEWTGGTGEQFF. CDR3 nucleotide sequence: TGTGCCAGCAGTGAATGGACAGGGGGCACGGGTGAGCAGTTCTTC.

The rearrangement links TRBV14 to TRBJ1-1; perhaps TRBD1 as D (5 bases). CDR1 is SGHDN and CDR2 is FVKESK in the germline V gene. Trimming took 4 bases from V and 8 from J, leaving 20 bases between them. The CDR3 consists of 15 residues. The CDR3 coding sequence is TGTGCCAGCAGCCCATGGGCAGGGAGGGTAGGGGAAGCTTTCTTT. The encoded protein is CASSPWAGRVGEAFF.

The chain couples TRBV27 to TRBJ2-7; 7 nucleotides align to TRBD1. Unmatched junction bases numbered 5, after V lost 4 bases and J lost 2 bases. The CDR3 loop spans 14 amino acids. Germline CDR1 and CDR2: MNHEY and SMNVEV (reference sequence). DNA for the CDR3: TGTGCCAGCAGTTCCCGACAGGGTCCCTACGAGCAGTACTTC. Translated: CASSSRQGPYEQYF.

Points on this clone: The sample has other DNA sequences that encode this CDR3 too. The rearrangement uses TRBV7-6 and TRBJ2-3; 8 positions match TRBD2. Trimming removed 3 bases from V and 5 bases from J; junction bases left unmatched: 4. Germline loops: CDR1 SGHVS, CDR2 FNYEAQ. The CDR3 is made up of 14 amino acids. CDR3 in amino acids: CASSFSGGVDTQYF. CDR3 sequence (DNA): TGTGCCAGCAGCTTCAGCGGGGGAGTAGATACGCAGTATTTT.

This chain joins TRBV28 and TRBJ2-7; D call uncertain. Germline CDR1 MDHEN, CDR2 SYDVKM. V was pared by 7 bases and J by 3 bases, with 13 bases between. This CDR3 contains 13 residues. Here the CDR3 DNA reads TGTGCCAGCACCGATACAGCCTTCTACGAGCAGTACTTC. Its protein product is CASTDTAFYEQYF.

The chain joins TRBV7-8 to TRBJ2-7; 9 bases agree with TRBD1. The junction had 10 bases not matched to a gene; V was cut back by 5 bases and J by 2 bases. The CDR3 is 16 residues long. Germline V CDR1 and CDR2: SGHVS, FQNEAQ. The CDR3 loop reads CASSGNRDRETYEQYF. The CDR3 DNA reads as TGTGCCAGCAGCGGCAACCGGGACAGGGAAACCTACGAGCAGTACTTC.

J is TRBJ1-2 and V is TRBV5-1; 8 bases are shared with TRBD1. The CDR3 runs to 14 residues. Germline assignment: CDR1 SGHRS and CDR2 YFSETQ. Trimming at V came to 4 bases and at J to 1 base, leaving 3 bases not matched to a gene. CDR3 DNA: TGCGCCAGCAGCCCGGGACAGGATAACTATGGCTACACCTTC. It specifies CASSPGQDNYGYTF.

The chain carries TRBV5-1 and TRBJ2-7; possible D gene TRBD1, 5 bases. CDR3 length: 12 residues. CDR1 SGHRS and CDR2 YFSETQ come from the germline V gene. V dropped 5 bases and J dropped 3 bases, with 9 bases sitting between them. The CDR3 region has the DNA TGCGCCAGCAGTCGACAGAACTACGAGCAGTACTTC. It encodes CASSRQNYEQYF.

The genes are TRBV18 and TRBJ2-3; D may be TRBD1 (5 bases). Per germline, CDR1 KGHSH and CDR2 LQKENI. The CDR3 runs to 16 residues. V was shortened by 6 bases and J by 0 bases, with 16 bases between the two germline ends. The CDR3 sequence: CASSRTGTASTDTQYF. The CDR3 DNA reads as TGTGCCAGCTCCCGAACAGGAACTGCTAGCACAGATACGCAGTATTTT.

The chain carries TRBV6-5 and TRBJ2-7; TRBD2 matches 13 bases. V was clipped by 2 bases and J by 3 bases; unmatched bases: 4. CDR1 is MNHEY, CDR2 SVGAGI, per germline. The CDR3 has 16 residues. CDR3 coding DNA: TGTGCCAGCAGTTACGGGACTAGCGGGGCACGCTACGAGCAGTACTTC. Residues: CASSYGTSGARYEQYF.

The chain is built from TRBV27 and TRBJ2-2, with TRBD2 matching 7 bases. From germline, CDR1 is MNHEY and CDR2 SMNVEV (reference sequence). This CDR3 is built from 14 residues. V lost 4 bases, J lost 7 bases, and 6 bases stayed unmatched. The CDR3 sequence is CASSSAGGGGELFF. The CDR3 nucleotides are TGTGCCAGCAGTTCCGCCGGCGGGGGCGGGGAGCTGTTTTTT.

The chain uses TRBV14 and TRBJ2-7; D not certain. The CDR3 runs to 15 residues. The germline gives CDR1 SGHDN, CDR2 FVKESK. V was trimmed by 0 bases and J by 2 bases, leaving 11 bases between them. The CDR3 protein is CASSQEREFPYEQYF. The CDR3 nucleotides read TGTGCCAGCAGCCAAGAACGAGAGTTCCCCTACGAGCAGTACTTC.

This clone was observed a few times. The rearrangement uses TRBV6-5 and TRBJ2-1, with D possibly matching TRBD1 (5 bases). Trimming took 5 bases from V and 15 from J, leaving 17 bases between them. In germline, CDR1 is MNHEY, CDR2 SVGAGI. The CDR3 totals 12 residues. CDR3 region: CASSAGAGHLFF. DNA of the CDR3: TGTGCCAGCAGTGCTGGGGCAGGGCATTTGTTCTTC.

By proportion, this clone is medium-sized. The V gene is TRBV2, the J gene TRBJ1-5; D remains unclear. Germline V lookup: CDR1 SNHLY, CDR2 FYNNEI. Trimming removed 2 bases from V and 0 bases from J, with 8 bases in between. The CDR3 is 15 residues long. CDR3 region: CASSEQQISNQPQHF. CDR3 DNA: TGTGCCAGCAGTGAACAACAGATTAGCAATCAGCCCCAGCATTTT.

The chain combines TRBV30 with TRBJ2-7, with TRBD1 as a possible D gene (6 bases). This CDR3 spans 15 amino acids. CDR1 is GTSNPN, CDR2 SVGIG, per germline (reference sequence). The V end was cut by 2 bases, the J end by 1 base, with 15 bases between. The CDR3 spells CAWSYRVHSSYEQYF. CDR3 nucleotide sequence: TGTGCCTGGAGTTACAGGGTTCATAGTTCCTACGAGCAGTACTTC.

This chain joins TRBV9 and TRBJ2-3; 10 bases line up with TRBD1. This CDR3 region has 17 residues. The germline gives CDR1 SGDLS, CDR2 YYNGEE. Trimming at V came to 4 bases and at J to 0 bases, leaving 8 bases not matched to a gene. CDR3 DNA: TGTGCCAGCAGCACCCCCGGGACAGGGGTTAGCACAGATACGCAGTATTTT. Translating gives CASSTPGTGVSTDTQYF.

J is TRBJ1-5 and V is TRBV6-1; 8 bases map to TRBD1. The J segment lost 3 bases and the V segment lost 8 bases, leaving 9 bases of the junction unmatched. Looked up from germline, CDR1 is MNHNS and CDR2 is SASEGT. This CDR3 spans 15 amino acids. The CDR3 reads CASAGTGYFNQPQHF. DNA of the CDR3: TGTGCCAGCGCGGGGACAGGTTATTTCAATCAGCCCCAGCATTTT.

This chain joins TRBV7-9 and TRBJ2-1; 16 bases agree with TRBD2. The V gene end was trimmed by 5 bases and the J gene end by 0 bases; junction bases not matched to a gene: 4. The CDR3 extends over 18 amino acids. Looked up from germline, CDR1 is SEHNR and CDR2 is FQNEAQ (reference sequence). CDR3 amino acids: CASSQGLAGGSSYNEQFF. CDR3 nucleotides: TGTGCCAGCAGCCAGGGACTAGCGGGGGGGAGCTCCTACAATGAGCAGTTCTTC.

This chain joins TRBV2 and TRBJ1-1; the D gene is possibly TRBD1 (6 bases). The germline V gene encodes CDR1 SNHLY and CDR2 FYNNEI. The CDR3 runs to 18 residues. Between the trimmed V and J ends, which lost 2 bases and 0 bases, there was a span of 19 bases. CDR3 nucleotide sequence: TGTGCCAGCAGTGAACTGAAAGGGGACAACGGAATGAACACTGAAGCTTTCTTT. Protein sequence: CASSELKGDNGMNTEAFF.

The chain links TRBV5-4 to TRBJ2-5; D unresolved. Germline V lookup: CDR1 SGHNT, CDR2 YYREEE (reference sequence). V was trimmed by 3 bases and J by 1 base, leaving 13 bases between them. This CDR3 is 15 amino acids long. CDR3 protein: CASSSPISPQETQYF. CDR3 nucleotide sequence: TGTGCCAGCAGCTCTCCGATTAGCCCCCAAGAGACCCAGTACTTC.

Of note for this clone: One junction end disagrees with the germline gene, perhaps due to a read error. The V and J genes are TRBV4-1 and TRBJ1-5, with D uncertain. This CDR3 is built from 16 residues. Germline CDR1 MGHRA, CDR2 YSYEKL. CDR3 loop: CASSQEAGFSNQPQHF. The CDR3 DNA is TGTGCCAGCAGCCAAGAGGCGGGGTTCAGCAATCAGCCCCAGCATTTT.